This T cell receptor beta chain appears in the sequencing data of a study of CD8 T cells in Susac syndrome. Reverse transcription of 0.5 to 1 ug RNA was performed with random hexamers. Amplification of the TCR beta CDR3 was carried out by immunoSEQ multiplex PCR, which spanned a total of 54 Vbeta and 13 Jbeta segments. MiXCR was run by TCRdb on the immunoSEQ multiplex PCR reads, yielding one entry per CDR3 protein. The sample holds approximately 120,000 distinct CDR3 sequences, roughly 93% seen once. Germline assignment: CDR1 SGHDT and CDR2 YYEEEE. V was trimmed by 5 bases and J by 1 base, leaving 9 bases between them. The CDR3 spans 13 residues.

This TCR was recovered from a human donor with multiple sclerosis. The chain uses TRBV5-6 and TRBJ2-5, with D perhaps TRBD2 (6 bases). Sequenced material: CD8+ T cells from PBMCs. The chain's CDR3 is CASRGGPQETQYF. The CDR3 bases are TGTGCCAGCAGGGGGGGACCCCAAGAGACCCAGTACTTC.